The 11 T cell receptor beta chains reported below all come from one sample, sequenced in a study of regulatory T cells in long-lasting Graves disease. Time point given: newly diagnosed GD, antithyroid drugs for less than 3 months. TCR sequences were obtained from RNA taken from PBMCs. For TCR beta, libraries came from iRepertoire HTBI primers and Arm-PCR of CDR3 regions. TCRdb called the multiplex PCR reads again in MiXCR, with one record for every CDR3 protein. This sample has hundreds of thousands of distinct CDR3 sequences, with roughly 16% found just once. These same data were also listed under a study on T cells in Graves' hyperthyroidism and ophthalmopathy.

This sample comprised peripheral blood mononuclear cells (PBMCs), obtained at new diagnosis, from a patient treated with antithyroid drugs. The receptors originated from a woman aged 30 to 39 with Graves disease.

With regard to this clonotype: A much more abundant neighbour one base away suggests this may be a read error. The gene calls are TRBV3-1 and TRBJ1-2, with no clear D. The CDR3 consists of 12 residues. CDR1 is LGHDT, CDR2 YNNKEL, per germline (reference sequence). This CDR3 reads CAGSQTAYGYTF. Written as DNA, the CDR3 is TGTGCCGGCAGCCAAACAGCCTATGGCTACACCTTC.

This clonotype was found a few times. The J gene is TRBJ2-5, the V gene TRBV20-1; 7 bases are shared with TRBD2. V gave up 7 bases and J gave up 5 bases; unmatched junction bases: 4. Germline loops: CDR1 DFQATT, CDR2 SNEGSKA (reference sequence). The CDR3 runs to 11 residues. The CDR3 loop is CSGAGVETQYF. CDR3 DNA sequence: TGCAGTGGGGCGGGAGTGGAGACCCAGTACTTC.

This clonotype has only a few counts. This chain connects TRBV19 to TRBJ2-1; the match to TRBD2 covers 7 bases. The CDR3 is 18 amino acids. Germline V lookup: CDR1 LNHDA, CDR2 SQIVND (reference sequence). V gave up 7 bases and J gave up 7 bases; unmatched junction bases: 22. The CDR3 spells CASKKWGGGGFSGNEQFF. In DNA, the CDR3 is TGTGCCAGTAAAAAATGGGGGGGAGGTGGGTTTAGTGGGAATGAGCAGTTCTTC.

This clonotype was found many times. The chain couples TRBV6-2 or TRBV6-3 to TRBJ1-1; D is perhaps TRBD1 (6 bases). The CDR3 runs 17 residues. CDR1 MNHEY and CDR2 SVGEGT come from the germline V gene. The V and J ends lost 6 bases and 3 bases respectively, with 23 bases between them. CDR3 DNA sequence: TGTGCCAGCAGGTACACATCAGCAGGGGAAGTTGACACTGAAGCTTTCTTT. Translated, it gives CASRYTSAGEVDTEAFF.

There are many counts of this clonotype. The rearrangement joins TRBV11-3 to TRBJ2-6; D remains ambiguous. Germline values: CDR1 SGHNT, CDR2 YENEEA. V shed 5 bases and J shed 0 bases, with 5 bases lying between them. The CDR3 sequence is 14 residues long. The CDR3 is CASSPHSGANVLTF. For the CDR3, the DNA is TGTGCCAGCAGCCCGCACTCTGGGGCCAACGTCCTGACTTTC.

This clonotype was picked up many times. The chain uses TRBV12-3 or TRBV12-4 and TRBJ1-6, with a tentative D call TRBD1 (5 bases). Trimming cost V 1 base and J 10 bases, with 11 bases left between them. This CDR3 is 14 amino acids long. The chain's CDR3 is CASSLEGLRSPLHF. CDR3 sequence (DNA): TGTGCCAGCAGTTTAGAGGGGCTTCGGTCACCCCTCCACTTT.

Note on this clonotype: A read error may be the cause here, since a much bigger clone is one base away. This chain joins TRBV6-5 and TRBJ2-1, with D possibly being TRBD1 (5 bases). Germline assignment: CDR1 MNHEY and CDR2 SVGAGI. The CDR3 loop spans 16 amino acids. The CDR3, as DNA: TGTGCCAGCAGTTACTCATCCCCACAGGCAAACAATGAGCGGTTCTTC. This codes for CASSYSSPQANNERFF.

This clonotype was recorded a few times. V and J are TRBV3-1 and TRBJ1-1, with 8 positions matching TRBD1. The CDR3 loop spans 19 amino acids. CDR1 and CDR2 (germline): LGHDT, YNNKEL (reference sequence). After removal of 0 bases from V and 0 bases from J, the junction contained 12 bases not matched to a gene. The CDR3 sequence: CASSQEPHRDRRMNTEAFF. The CDR3 coding sequence is TGTGCCAGCAGCCAAGAGCCACACCGGGACAGGAGGATGAACACTGAAGCTTTCTTT.

This clonotype occurred a few times. The chain combines TRBV20-1 with TRBJ2-7; 8 bases are a match to TRBD2. The CDR3 is 13 residues long. Germline V lookup: CDR1 DFQATT, CDR2 SNEGSKA (reference sequence). J lost 3 bases, V lost 2 bases, and 3 bases had no gene match. The CDR3 sequence: CSARRGGDYEQYF. The CDR3 nucleotides are TGCAGTGCTAGACGGGGGGGAGACTACGAGCAGTACTTC.

The V call is TRBV4-2, the J call TRBJ1-2; TRBD1 matches 7 bases. The V gene end was trimmed by 6 bases and the J gene end by 7 bases; junction bases not matched to a gene: 8. The CDR3 covers 13 residues. The germline CDR1 and CDR2 sequences are LGHNA and YNFKEQ. The CDR3 reads CASSPRGAGGYTF. Written as DNA, the CDR3 is TGTGCCAGCAGTCCCAGGGGGGCAGGTGGCTACACCTTC.

The sample holds many counts of this clonotype. This chain connects TRBV2 to TRBJ1-3; D uncertain. Germline CDR1 reads SNHLY; CDR2 reads FYNNEI. The CDR3 extends over 13 amino acids. The V and J ends lost 7 bases and 2 bases respectively, with 9 bases between them. For the CDR3, the DNA is TGTGCCAGCAAGTTAAGGGCTGGAAACACCATATATTTT. Translated, it gives CASKLRAGNTIYF.